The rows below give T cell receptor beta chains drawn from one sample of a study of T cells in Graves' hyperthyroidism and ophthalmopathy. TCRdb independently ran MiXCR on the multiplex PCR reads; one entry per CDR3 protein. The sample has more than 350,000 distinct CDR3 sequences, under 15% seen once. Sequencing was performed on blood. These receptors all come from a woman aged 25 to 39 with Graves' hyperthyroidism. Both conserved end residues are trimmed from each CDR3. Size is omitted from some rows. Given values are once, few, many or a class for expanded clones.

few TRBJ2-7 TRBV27 ASTRLAAGNEQY
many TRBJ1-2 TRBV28 ASSPSQGYGYT
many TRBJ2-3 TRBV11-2 ASRYGQSTDTQY
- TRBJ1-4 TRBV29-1 SVKRDRGHEKLF
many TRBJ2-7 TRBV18 ASSPASSGSTYEQY
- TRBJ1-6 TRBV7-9 ASSLAGRGGLNSPLH
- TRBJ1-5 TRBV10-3 ATAGSNQPQH
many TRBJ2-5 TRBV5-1 ASSLGQGGEY
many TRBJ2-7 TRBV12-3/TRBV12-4 ASSLSRVYEQY
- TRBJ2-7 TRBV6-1 ASSEQDRLLIYEQY